Listed below are T cell receptor beta chains from one sample, sequenced in a study of chemoradiotherapy in HPV16-positive cancers. Clones were read by immunoSEQ multiplex PCR, and TCRdb kept only the in-frame ones, dropping some. The repertoire holds about 2,300 clones, 75% to 80% seen once, with over 9% in the top ten. The specimen comprised tumor tissue, sampled from a patient who underwent chemoradiotherapy. The source is a human donor with HPV-associated anogenital cancer. Both conserved end residues are part of each CDR3. The D gene is left open where the match is weak. Where a row states a size, it is once, few, many or the class of an expanded clone; other rows omit it.

d_gene: NA; j_gene: TRBJ2-4; abundance: NA; v_gene: TRBV5-1; CDR3nt: TGCGCCAGCAGCTTGGACGCATTCCGGGGCAAAAACATTCAGTACTTC; CDR3aa: CASSLDAFRGKNIQYF
d_gene: NA; j_gene: TRBJ2-7; abundance: once; v_gene: TRBV11-1; CDR3nt: TGTGCCAGCAGCTTATCCAGAAACTCCTACGAGCAGTACTTC; CDR3aa: CASSLSRNSYEQYF
d_gene: NA; j_gene: TRBJ1-5; abundance: NA; v_gene: TRBV13; CDR3nt: TGTGCCAGCAGCTTTTTGAGTCAGCCCCAGCATTTT; CDR3aa: CASSFLSQPQHF
d_gene: TRBD1; j_gene: TRBJ2-1; abundance: NA; v_gene: TRBV5-4; CDR3nt: TGTGCCAGCAGCTTGGCCAAACAGGGGAATGAGCAGTTCTTC; CDR3aa: CASSLAKQGNEQFF
d_gene: NA; j_gene: TRBJ1-2; abundance: once; v_gene: TRBV7-9; CDR3nt: TGTGCCAGCAGCTCAGAGGGGGGAGAACCGACTAACTATGGCTACACCTTC; CDR3aa: CASSSEGGEPTNYGYTF
d_gene: NA; j_gene: TRBJ2-2; abundance: NA; v_gene: TRBV5-4; CDR3nt: TGTGCCAGCTTTGGGACCGGGGAGCTGTTTTTT; CDR3aa: CASFGTGELFF
d_gene: TRBD2; j_gene: TRBJ2-7; abundance: few; v_gene: TRBV7-3; CDR3nt: TGTGCCAGCAGCTTAGTATCGGGGGGAGTCCACGAGCAGTACTTC; CDR3aa: CASSLVSGGVHEQYF
d_gene: NA; j_gene: TRBJ2-5; abundance: few; v_gene: TRBV4-1; CDR3nt: TGCGCCAGCAGCTTCCTAGGGAGGTTTCCAGAGACCCAGTACTTC; CDR3aa: CASSFLGRFPETQYF
d_gene: TRBD1; j_gene: TRBJ2-2; abundance: NA; v_gene: TRBV9; CDR3nt: TGTGCCAGCAGCGTGGAGACAGGGGGTACCGGGGAGCTGTTTTTT; CDR3aa: CASSVETGGTGELFF
d_gene: TRBD2; j_gene: TRBJ2-7; abundance: NA; v_gene: TRBV28; CDR3nt: TGTGCCAGCTGGGGGGGAGTTACCGAGCAGTACTTC; CDR3aa: CASWGGVTEQYF
d_gene: TRBD2; j_gene: TRBJ2-5; abundance: NA; v_gene: TRBV6-1; CDR3nt: TGTGCCAGCAGTGCTCTGGCGGGGGGAATCCAAGAGACCCAGTACTTC; CDR3aa: CASSALAGGIQETQYF
d_gene: NA; j_gene: TRBJ2-2; abundance: NA; v_gene: TRBV7-2; CDR3nt: TGTGCCAGCAGGGGCGCTTTTGGTGACACCGGGGAGCTGTTTTTT; CDR3aa: CASRGAFGDTGELFF
d_gene: NA; j_gene: TRBJ2-1; abundance: NA; v_gene: TRBV6-6; CDR3nt: TGTGCCAGCAGTTACCCGGGGGCCTCCTACAATGAGCAGTTCTTC; CDR3aa: CASSYPGASYNEQFF
d_gene: NA; j_gene: TRBJ1-1; abundance: once; v_gene: TRBV4-2; CDR3nt: TGTGCCAGCAGCCATCTGGACAGAAACACTGAAGCTTTCTTT; CDR3aa: CASSHLDRNTEAFF
d_gene: NA; j_gene: TRBJ2-3; abundance: NA; v_gene: TRBV6-1; CDR3nt: TGTGCCAGCGAGGAAGGTTACACAGATACGCAGTATTTT; CDR3aa: CASEEGYTDTQYF
d_gene: NA; j_gene: TRBJ1-5; abundance: NA; v_gene: TRBV2; CDR3nt: TGTGCCAGCAGTCGGGACACAGATCAGCCCCAGCATTTT; CDR3aa: CASSRDTDQPQHF
d_gene: NA; j_gene: TRBJ1-1; abundance: NA; v_gene: TRBV7-3; CDR3nt: TGTGCCAGCAGCTTAAAGCCAGCTGAAGCTTTCTTT; CDR3aa: CASSLKPAEAFF
d_gene: TRBD2; j_gene: TRBJ2-7; abundance: NA; v_gene: TRBV7-9; CDR3nt: TGTGCCAGCAGCGTAGAGGCGGGGGACTCCTACGAGCAGTACTTC; CDR3aa: CASSVEAGDSYEQYF
d_gene: NA; j_gene: TRBJ2-5; abundance: NA; v_gene: TRBV4-1; CDR3nt: TGCGCCAGCAGCCAAGAGGGCGGCGGAGGTGAGACCCAGTACTTC; CDR3aa: CASSQEGGGGETQYF
d_gene: NA; j_gene: TRBJ2-3; abundance: NA; v_gene: TRBV10-1; CDR3nt: TGCGCCAGCAGTGAGTTTGGGGAACAGTATTTT; CDR3aa: CASSEFGEQYF
d_gene: TRBD2; j_gene: TRBJ2-3; abundance: NA; v_gene: TRBV6-4; CDR3nt: TGTGCCAGCAGTGAGACTAGCGGGGGCACAGATACGCAGTATTTT; CDR3aa: CASSETSGGTDTQYF
d_gene: TRBD2; j_gene: TRBJ2-7; abundance: NA; v_gene: TRBV18; CDR3nt: TGTGCCAGCTCACCGACTCGGGCGGGGGGCTCCTACGAGCAGTACTTC; CDR3aa: CASSPTRAGGSYEQYF
d_gene: TRBD1; j_gene: TRBJ1-1; abundance: NA; v_gene: TRBV29-1; CDR3nt: TGCAGCGTCTCCGACCCAACAGGGGACACTGAAGCTTTCTTT; CDR3aa: CSVSDPTGDTEAFF
d_gene: NA; j_gene: TRBJ1-3; abundance: NA; v_gene: TRBV29-1; CDR3nt: TGCAGCGTTGAAGAATCGGGGCGAAACACCATATATTTT; CDR3aa: CSVEESGRNTIYF
d_gene: NA; j_gene: TRBJ2-1; abundance: NA; v_gene: TRBV29-1; CDR3nt: TGCAGCGTTGACTCAGGGGCCGGCTCCTACAATGAGCAGTTCTTC; CDR3aa: CSVDSGAGSYNEQFF
d_gene: TRBD1; j_gene: TRBJ1-4; abundance: NA; v_gene: TRBV28; CDR3nt: TGTGCCAGCACAACGGGACAGGGAAATGAAAAACTGTTTTTT; CDR3aa: CASTTGQGNEKLFF
d_gene: TRBD2; j_gene: TRBJ2-5; abundance: NA; v_gene: TRBV29-1; CDR3nt: TGCAGCGTTGGAGGGACTAGCGGGAGTGAGGAGACCCAGTACTTC; CDR3aa: CSVGGTSGSEETQYF
d_gene: NA; j_gene: TRBJ1-2; abundance: NA; v_gene: TRBV6-5; CDR3nt: TGTGCCAGCAGAGAGGGGGGCTCTAACTATGGCTACACCTTC; CDR3aa: CASREGGSNYGYTF
d_gene: NA; j_gene: TRBJ2-3; abundance: NA; v_gene: TRBV7-2; CDR3nt: TGTGCCAGCAGCTTAACAGATACGCAGTATTTT; CDR3aa: CASSLTDTQYF